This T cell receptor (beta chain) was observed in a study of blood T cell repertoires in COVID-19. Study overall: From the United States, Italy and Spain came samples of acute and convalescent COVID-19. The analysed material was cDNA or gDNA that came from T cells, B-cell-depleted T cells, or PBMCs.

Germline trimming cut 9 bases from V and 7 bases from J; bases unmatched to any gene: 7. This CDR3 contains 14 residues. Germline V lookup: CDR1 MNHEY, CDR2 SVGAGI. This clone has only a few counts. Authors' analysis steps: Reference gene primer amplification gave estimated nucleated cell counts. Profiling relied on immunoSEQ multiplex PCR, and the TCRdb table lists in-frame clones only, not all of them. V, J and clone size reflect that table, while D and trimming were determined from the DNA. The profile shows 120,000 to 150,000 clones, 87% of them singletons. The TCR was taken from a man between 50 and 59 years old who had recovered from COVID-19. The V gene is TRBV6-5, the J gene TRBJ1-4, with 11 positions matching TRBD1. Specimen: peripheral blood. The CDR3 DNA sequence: TGTGCCAGTGGGGAGGACAGGGGGCCTGAAAAACTGTTTTTT. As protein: CASGEDRGPEKLFF.